These 8 T cell receptor beta chains share one sample of origin, sequenced in a study of T cells in Graves' hyperthyroidism and ophthalmopathy. RNA transcripts provided the source from which TCR beta CDR3 regions were amplified. The HTBI primer set served for first-round RT-PCR of the TCR CDR3. TCRdb fed the multiplex PCR reads into MiXCR, producing one record per CDR3 protein. This sample carries about 100,000 distinct CDR3 sequences, approximately 15% of them seen once, and the ten largest clones take about 40%. Sequenced sample: blood. These receptors were collected from a woman aged 45 to 65 with Graves' hyperthyroidism.

Ten or more counts support this clonotype. This may arise from a read error, as a much more abundant clone is one base away. The CDR3 spells CASSSRTSENTGELFF. CDR3 DNA sequence: TGTGCCAGCAGCTCCCGTACTAGCGAGAACACCGGGGAGCTGTTTTTT. The chain recombines TRBV7-8 with TRBJ2-2; 7 bases are a match to TRBD2. Looked up from germline, CDR1 is SGHVS and CDR2 is FQNEAQ. The V and J ends lost 4 bases and 1 base, in that order; junction bases with no gene match: 6. This CDR3 contains 16 residues.

This clonotype was counted ten times or more. V usage is TRBV28 and J usage is TRBJ1-2; D may be TRBD1 (5 bases). The CDR3 length is 14 residues. The V gene lost 6 bases and the J gene lost 4 bases, with 15 bases spanning the gap. The germline gives CDR1 MDHEN, CDR2 SYDVKM. In DNA, the CDR3 is TGTGCCAGCAGCCAAGGGGTCCCCGCCTATGGCTACACCTTC. This codes for CASSQGVPAYGYTF.

This clonotype was observed a handful of times. The limits of the CDR3 on the DNA are not certain, so only TCRdb's listed CDR3 is given. The chain has TRBV7-2 and TRBJ1-2; the table calls TRBD1, which could not be checked here. The CDR3 length equals 15 residues, ends included. Germline V gives CDR1 SGHTA, CDR2 FQGNSA. Here the CDR3 reads CASSLFLSPNYGYTF.

At least ten counts were recorded for this clonotype. V usage is TRBV20-1 and J usage is TRBJ2-7; D might be TRBD2 (6 bases). Trimming removed 3 bases at V and 3 bases at J, with 12 bases between. CDR1 and CDR2 (germline): DFQATT, SNEGSKA (reference sequence). This CDR3 has 13 amino acids. CDR3 coding DNA: TGCAGTGCTAGCCGGGACTTAGGCTACGAGCAGTACTTC. As protein: CSASRDLGYEQYF.

This clonotype was counted at least ten times. The CDR3 protein is CASSVGSYGYTF. The CDR3 DNA reads TGTGCCAGCAGCGTGGGATCCTATGGCTACACCTTC. The J gene is TRBJ1-2, the V gene TRBV5-6, with D unclear. Trimming removed 4 bases at V and 4 bases at J, with 8 bases between. CDR1 SGHDT and CDR2 YYEEEE come from the germline V gene. The CDR3 loop spans 12 amino acids.

The chain has TRBV11-2 and TRBJ1-2; D gene unclear. CDR3 size: 13 residues. V gave up 5 bases and J gave up 8 bases, with 15 bases separating them. Germline V gives CDR1 SGHAT, CDR2 FQNNGV. CDR3 region: CASSGILTFGYTF. CDR3 nucleotides: TGTGCCAGCAGCGGGATTCTGACGTTCGGCTACACCTTC.

This clonotype was seen ten or more times. The rearrangement joins TRBV3-1 to TRBJ2-3; tentative D call: TRBD2 (6 bases). CDR1 LGHDT and CDR2 YNNKEL come from the germline V gene (reference sequence). The CDR3 runs to 15 residues. V gave up 3 bases and J gave up 7 bases, with 17 bases separating them. CDR3 residues: CASSQDPGLHNTQYF. DNA for the CDR3: TGTGCCAGCAGCCAGGATCCGGGACTTCACAATACGCAGTATTTT.

On this clonotype itself: At one boundary the junction diverges from the germline segment, which might be a read error. V usage is TRBV11-2 and J usage is TRBJ2-7; D is possibly TRBD1 or TRBD2 (7 bases each). Germline CDR1 reads SGHAT; CDR2 reads FQNNGV. The CDR3 has 17 residues. CDR3 nucleotide sequence: TGTGCCGGCAGCTTAGATCGCGGGGGACAGAGCTTCTACGAGCAGTACTTC. Protein: CAGSLDRGGQSFYEQYF.